Each of the 9 T cell receptor beta chains below was sequenced from the same sample in a study of blood T cell repertoires in COVID-19 (dated by TCRdb to the early 2020s). The receptor library was made with the immunoSEQ multiplex PCR assay. In TCRdb, the immuneACCESS table is reduced to in-frame sequences with V and J assigned. These tables do not hold every clone; where another copy was compared, an unresolved V gene accounts for under half, and the others remain unexplained. This sample has about 300,000 clones in its table, and 75% to 90% of those were observed once. The ten largest clones take up roughly 6.3% of the sample. The specimen sequenced was peripheral blood. These receptors were collected from a woman aged 50 to 65 with COVID-19, enrolled during active disease.

The chain has TRBV18 and TRBJ1-5, with 8 bases identical to TRBD1. With V trimmed by 5 bases and J by 6 bases, 6 bases remained unmatched. The CDR3 runs 14 residues. Looked up from germline, CDR1 is KGHSH and CDR2 is LQKENI. The CDR3 is CASSKLQGVQPQHF. For the CDR3, the DNA is TGTGCCAGCTCAAAGTTACAGGGGGTTCAGCCCCAGCATTTT. Full variable domain (remainder filled in from reference TRBV18 and TRBJ1-5): NAGVMQNPRHLVRRRGQEARLRCSPMKGHSHVYWYRQLPEEGLKFMVYLQKENIIDESGMPKERFSAEFPKEGPSILRIQQVVRGDSAAYFCASSKLQGVQPQHFGDGTRLSIL.

The chain joins TRBV7-9 to TRBJ2-2, with 7 bases that match TRBD2. V shed 5 bases and J 5 bases; nucleotides not matched to a gene: 11. The CDR3 extends over 16 amino acids. The V gene's germline CDR1 is SEHNR and CDR2 FQNEAQ (reference sequence). The DNA of the CDR3 is TGTGCCAGCAGCGACCTCGGGCGGGAGAGGACCGGGGAGCTGTTTTTT. Translation gives CASSDLGRERTGELFF.

The chain uses TRBV6-6 and TRBJ2-3; 10 bases align to TRBD2. Germline V gives CDR1 MNHNY, CDR2 SVGAGI (reference sequence). The CDR3 has 16 residues. J lost 1 base, V lost 2 bases, and 3 bases had no gene match. CDR3 DNA sequence: TGTGCCAGCAGTTACCCTAGCGGGGGCCGCACAGATACGCAGTATTTT. Translating gives CASSYPSGGRTDTQYF.

The chain combines TRBV7-8 with TRBJ1-2; D may be TRBD1 (5 bases). There are 16 residues in the CDR3. Trimming took 4 bases from V and 8 from J, leaving 23 bases between them. In germline, CDR1 is SGHVS, CDR2 FQNEAQ. The CDR3 loop reads CASSSLSGGGVQGYTF. CDR3 DNA: TGTGCCAGCAGCTCCTTGTCAGGTGGAGGGGTACAAGGCTACACCTTC.

V gene TRBV11-2 combines with J gene TRBJ2-1, with 9 nucleotides matching TRBD1. CDR1 is SGHAT, CDR2 FQNNGV, per germline. The V segment lost 1 base and the J segment 10 bases; nucleotides outside the gene matches: 8. The CDR3 is 15 residues long. The CDR3 region is CASSLGGTGIREQFF. In nucleotides, the CDR3 is TGTGCCAGCAGCTTAGGGGGGACAGGGATCCGAGAGCAGTTCTTC.

This chain links TRBV6-5 with TRBJ1-2; TRBD1 might be the D (5 bases). V lost 7 bases and J lost 0, with 15 bases in between. This CDR3 is 15 amino acids long. Germline V gene sequence: CDR1 MNHEY, CDR2 SVGAGI. The CDR3 protein is CASNAAATANYGYTF. The CDR3 DNA sequence: TGTGCCAGCAATGCCGCGGCGACAGCTAACTATGGCTACACCTTC.

This rearrangement joins TRBV19 to TRBJ1-5; no definite D call. Trimming left V 8 bases short and J 5 bases short, with 16 bases between. The CDR3 has 14 residues. Germline V gene sequence: CDR1 LNHDA, CDR2 SQIVND (reference sequence). CDR3 DNA sequence: TGTGCCAGTCGTAGTCAGGCAGGCTATCAGCCCCAGCATTTT. Translation: CASRSQAGYQPQHF.

The DNA for the CDR3 is TGCGCCAGCAGCCGCGACTCGAGGAAGCAAGAGACCCAGTACTTC. Its translation: CASSRDSRKQETQYF. The chain carries TRBV5-1 and TRBJ2-5; D is unclear. The ends were cut back, 4 bases at V and 2 bases at J, with 15 bases in the middle. The CDR3 length is 15 residues. The germline V gene has CDR1 SGHRS and CDR2 YFSETQ.

Worth noting for this clone: Other DNA variants within this sample encode the same CDR3. The V gene is TRBV19, the J gene TRBJ2-1, with D possibly matching TRBD2 (6 bases). This CDR3 is built from 13 residues. Trimming removed 2 bases at V and 4 bases at J, with 6 bases between. Germline-derived CDR1 and CDR2 are LNHDA and SQIVND (reference sequence). CDR3: CASSISGYNEQFF. The CDR3 DNA sequence: TGTGCCAGTAGTATAAGCGGGTACAATGAGCAGTTCTTC. Variable domain in full (rest from reference TRBV19 and TRBJ2-1): DGGITQSPKYLFRKEGQNVTLSCEQNLNHDAMYWYRQDPGQGLRLIYYSQIVNDFQKGDIAEGYSVSREKKESFPLTVTSAQKNPTAFYLCASSISGYNEQFFGPGTRLTVL.